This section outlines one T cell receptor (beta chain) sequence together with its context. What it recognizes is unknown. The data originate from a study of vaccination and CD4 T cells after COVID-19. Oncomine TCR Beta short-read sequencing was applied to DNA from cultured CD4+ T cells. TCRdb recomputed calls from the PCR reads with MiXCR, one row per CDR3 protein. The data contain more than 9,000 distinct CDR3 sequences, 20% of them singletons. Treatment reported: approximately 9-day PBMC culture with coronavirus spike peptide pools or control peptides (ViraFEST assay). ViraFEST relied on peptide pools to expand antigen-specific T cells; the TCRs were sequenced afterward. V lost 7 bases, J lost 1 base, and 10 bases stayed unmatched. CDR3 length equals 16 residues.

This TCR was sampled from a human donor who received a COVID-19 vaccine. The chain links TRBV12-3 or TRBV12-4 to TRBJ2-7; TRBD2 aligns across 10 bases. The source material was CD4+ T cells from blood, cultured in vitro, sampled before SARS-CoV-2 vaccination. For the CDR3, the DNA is TGTGCCAGCACCTCTAAGCGGGGGGGCCCGTCCTACGAGCAGTACTTC. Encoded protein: CASTSKRGGPSYEQYF.